This T cell receptor (beta chain) is drawn from a study of shared clonotypes between healthy human individuals. The protocol was immunoSEQ multiplex PCR, while the TCRdb copy is restricted to in-frame clones and leaves out a portion. The sample contains some 1.5 million clones, 95% to 99% of which appear only once. The CDR3 extends over 15 amino acids. From germline, CDR1 is SGHRS and CDR2 YFSETQ. V lost 4 bases and J lost 6; bases outside the gene matches: 8. The source material was naive CD4+ T cells sorted from blood. Noted subset: CD45RA+ positively selected. The source is a man in his thirties or forties in good health. This chain joins TRBV5-1 and TRBJ2-1; 9 bases are shared with TRBD1. The DNA for the CDR3 is TGCGCCAGCAGCCCTTTCGGACAGGGGTCCAATGAGCAGTTCTTC. Encoded protein: CASSPFGQGSNEQFF.